Reported below is one T cell receptor beta chain. This receptor's antigen is unknown. The record has no base qualities; no much larger clone is one base away. The library was made by the immunoSEQ multiplex PCR assay. In most patients, genomic DNA was isolated using the Qiagen DNeasy Blood and Tissue Kit and sent frozen to Adaptive Biotechnologies for TCR sequencing. For most patients, genomic DNA was subjected to high-throughput TCR-beta CDR3 sequencing by Adaptive Biotechnologies. In the original analysis: TCR sequencing data were retrieved from Adaptive's ImmunoSEQ software for 15 to 20 patients, whereas a few other patients were processed with MiXCR and VDJtools. To correct CD4 versus CD8 sorting errors, any sequence found in both subsets at a frequency ratio below 5:1 was removed. Because the origin of CDR3 nucleotide sequences shared between donor and recipient could not be assigned, those sequences were removed. To count as alloreactive, a clone needed at least 2-fold expansion over unstimulated cells and a minimum CFSE-low frequency of 0.002% (template counts) or 0.001% (read counts). A clone was considered mappable if detected in the sequenced pre-transplant spleen, lymph node, or MLR CFSE-low populations of the donor or recipient. Cumulative frequency of alloreactive clones was calculated as a percentage of all sequences weighted by copy number. TCRdb holds this immuneACCESS table with in-frame rearrangements only. Some clones are missing; in checked studies, unresolved V genes explain under half, and the rest has no known cause. The DNA was the basis for D and trimming; V, J and clone size are from that table. Within this sample are 60,000 to 90,000 clones, with about 90% of them counted one time only. Approximately 1.2% of the sample lies in the top ten.

Clipping removes 3 bases from V and 14 bases from J, with 5 as the unmatched junction base count. The CDR3 measures 10 amino acids from cysteine to phenylalanine. Only the CDR3 portion is preserved as DNA: 30 bases, with reading frame beginning at the first base. CDR1 and CDR2 are drawn from the germline V gene: SQVTM, ANQGSEA. The sample's time point label, in plain terms: cells obtained before transplantation from donor or recipient. CD3+CD4+ and CD3+CD8+ populations were FACS-sorted from unstimulated pre-transplant donor and recipient cells taken from spleen or lymph nodes. This sample stems from a study of graft-versus-host responses after intestinal transplantation (dated by TCRdb to about 2021). The study in broad terms: The transplants that recipients received were multivisceral, liver-intestinal, or isolated intestinal. Every recipient was given anti-thymocyte globulin induction, then maintenance tacrolimus and steroids for 3 to 4 years. Alloreactive clones were identified by sequencing pre-transplant mixed lymphocyte reaction products and comparing these products with unstimulated pre-transplant donor and recipient T cells. A cohort of about two dozen intestinal transplant recipients, including one retransplant, was enrolled, and 3 patients lacking pretransplant specimens were excluded. Bulk TCR-beta CDR3 sequencing was used to track graft-versus-host and host-versus-graft alloreactive T cell clones in the graft, circulation and bone marrow after intestinal transplantation. A peak of at least 4% donor T cells among recipient peripheral blood mononuclear cells was the definition used for donor T cell macrochimerism. Samples from a few later patients were sequenced in-house on an Illumina MiSeq with MiXCR processing rather than by the commercial service.

The investigation overall reported the following: GvH clones were found in recipient bone marrow, and some of the GvH clones appeared earlier in ileal mucosa or blood, which is consistent with an intestinal mucosal origin. High GvH to HvG T cell clonal ratios were observed in the allografts of patients with donor T cell macrochimerism. The relatively low number and heterogeneity of intestinal transplant patients limited the conclusions. Peak levels of circulating GvH clones were associated with declines in HvG clones early after transplant.

The sample was unstimulated CD8+ T cells sorted from spleen or lymph node cells, taken before intestinal transplant. The chain is encoded by TRBV29-1 joined to TRBJ1-2; TRBD1 fits 8 bases in the junction. This sequence was found in a human donor who received an intestinal transplant. The CDR3 is CSVEDRVYTF. The nucleotide sequence is TGCAGCGTTGAGGACAGGGTGTATACCTTC.